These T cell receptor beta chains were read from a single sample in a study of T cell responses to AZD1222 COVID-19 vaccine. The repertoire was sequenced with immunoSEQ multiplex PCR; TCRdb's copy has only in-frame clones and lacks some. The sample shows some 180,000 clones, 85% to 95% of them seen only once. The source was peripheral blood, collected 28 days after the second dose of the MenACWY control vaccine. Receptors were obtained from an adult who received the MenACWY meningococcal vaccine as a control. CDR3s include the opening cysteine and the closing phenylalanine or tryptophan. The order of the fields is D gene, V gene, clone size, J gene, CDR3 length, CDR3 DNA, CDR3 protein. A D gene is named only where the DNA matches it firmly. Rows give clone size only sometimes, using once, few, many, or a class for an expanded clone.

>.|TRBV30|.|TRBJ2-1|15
TGTGCCTGGAGTGGAACGGGCGTCTCCTACAATGAGCAGTTCTTC
CAWSGTGVSYNEQFF
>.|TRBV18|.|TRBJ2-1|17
TGTGCCAGCTCACTATCCCTACCGGGGCCGAGGGGCAATGAGCAGTTCTTC
CASSLSLPGPRGNEQFF
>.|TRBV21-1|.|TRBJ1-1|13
TGTGCCAGCAGCTCCCGGGTACAGGCTAGGGCTTTCTTT
CASSSRVQARAFF
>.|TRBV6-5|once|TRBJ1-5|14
TGTGCCAGCAGCCGGACAGTTCGCAATCAGCCCCAGCATTTT
CASSRTVRNQPQHF
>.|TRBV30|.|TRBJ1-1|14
TGTGCCTGGAGTTCCTCCGGGGGAGGCACTGAAGCTTTCTTT
CAWSSSGGGTEAFF
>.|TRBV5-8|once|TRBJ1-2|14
TGTGCCAGCAGCTTGGGGACATCCTTTCGGGGCTACACCTTC
CASSLGTSFRGYTF
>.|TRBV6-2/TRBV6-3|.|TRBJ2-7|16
TGTGCCAGCAGTTCTAGGAGTTGGGATGGCCCCTACGAGCAGTACTTC
CASSSRSWDGPYEQYF
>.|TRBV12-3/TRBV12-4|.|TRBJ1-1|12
TGTGCCAGCAGTTTTGGAGCTTCTGAAGCTTTCTTT
CASSFGASEAFF
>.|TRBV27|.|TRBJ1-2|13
TGTGCCAGCAGTTTATCAGGGGAGCGTGGCTACACCTTC
CASSLSGERGYTF
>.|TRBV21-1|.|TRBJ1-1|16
TGTGCCAGCAGCAACCCTCCGGCAGGGAAGAACACTGAAGCTTTCTTT
CASSNPPAGKNTEAFF
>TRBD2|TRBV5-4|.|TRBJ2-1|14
TGTGCCAGCGGTGGACTAGGTCCTTATGGTGAGCAGTTCTTC
CASGGLGPYGEQFF
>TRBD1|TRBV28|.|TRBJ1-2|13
TGTGCCAGCAGAGAACAGGGGGACTATGGCTACACCTTC
CASREQGDYGYTF
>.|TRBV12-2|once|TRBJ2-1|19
TGTGCAAGTCGCTTAATAGGCCGGACTAGCGGAGAAGAATACAATGAGCAGTTCTTC
CASRLIGRTSGEEYNEQFF
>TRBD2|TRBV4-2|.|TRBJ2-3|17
TGTGCCAGCAGCCAGGGGGGGACGGGAGACGGCACAGATACGCAGTATTTT
CASSQGGTGDGTDTQYF
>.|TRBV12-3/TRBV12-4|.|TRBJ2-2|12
TGTGCCAGCAGCTATCACACCGGGGAGCTGTTTTTT
CASSYHTGELFF
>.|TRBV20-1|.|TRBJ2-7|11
TGCAGTGCTAGGACTAGACACGAGCAGTACTTC
CSARTRHEQYF
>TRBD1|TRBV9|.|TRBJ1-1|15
TGTGCCAGCAGCGCCGGGACAGGGGTTCAGACTGAAGCTTTCTTT
CASSAGTGVQTEAFF
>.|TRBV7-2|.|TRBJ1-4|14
TGTGCCAGCAGCTCGGGCGGAATCGGGGAAAAACTGTTTTTT
CASSSGGIGEKLFF
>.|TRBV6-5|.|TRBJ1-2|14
TGTGCCAGCACACCAAAGTCAGGGGCCTATGGCTACACCTTC
CASTPKSGAYGYTF
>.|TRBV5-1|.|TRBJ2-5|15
TGCGCCAGCGGTGTACTTGGCGCCATCCAAGAGACCCAGTACTTC
CASGVLGAIQETQYF